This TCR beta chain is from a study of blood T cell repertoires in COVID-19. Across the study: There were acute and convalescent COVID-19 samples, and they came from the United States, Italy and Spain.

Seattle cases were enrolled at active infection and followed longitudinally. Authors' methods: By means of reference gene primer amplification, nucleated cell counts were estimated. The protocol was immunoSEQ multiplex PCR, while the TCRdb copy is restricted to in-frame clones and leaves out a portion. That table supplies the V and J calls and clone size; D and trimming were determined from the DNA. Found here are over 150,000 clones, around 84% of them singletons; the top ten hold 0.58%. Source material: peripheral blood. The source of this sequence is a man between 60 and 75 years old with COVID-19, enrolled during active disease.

In nucleotides, the CDR3 is TGTGCCAGCAGTTTAAGGCGACTGATGGACAGCTCCTACGAGCAGTACTTC. It codes for CASSLRRLMDSSYEQYF. The chain uses TRBV27 and TRBJ2-7; D may be TRBD1 (6 bases). CDR1 and CDR2 (germline): MNHEY, SMNVEV (reference sequence). This CDR3 is 17 amino acids long. The V end was cut by 2 bases, the J end by 0 bases, with 17 bases between.